This passage covers 28 T cell receptor beta chains from one sample sequenced in a study of T cells after yellow fever vaccination. TCRdb independently ran MiXCR on the 5' RACE reads; one entry per CDR3 protein. The sample records roughly 300,000 distinct CDR3 sequences, approximately 7% being singletons. The material sequenced was PBMCs, taken more than 40 days after the first yellow fever vaccination. All receptors derive from a young man who received the YFV17D yellow fever vaccine.

The rearrangement uses TRBV15 and TRBJ2-7; perhaps TRBD1 as D (6 bases). Looked up from germline, CDR1 is LNHNV and CDR2 is YYDKDF (reference sequence). CDR3 length equals 14 residues. Trimming took 0 bases from V and 6 from J, leaving 12 bases between them. CDR3 coding DNA: TGTGCCACCAGCAGAGACGCCGGACAGAGCGAGCAGTACTTC. As protein: CATSRDAGQSEQYF.

This chain links TRBV10-3 with TRBJ1-1; 10 bases fit TRBD1. Germline-derived CDR1 and CDR2 are ENHRY and SYGVKD. The ends lost 4 bases at V and 7 bases at J; junction bases unmatched: 3. The CDR3 runs 13 residues. CDR3 coding DNA: TGTGCCATCAGTGGACAGGGGGCAAATGAAGCTTTCTTT. Translating it yields CAISGQGANEAFF.

This clonotype was picked up a small number of times. The J gene is TRBJ2-7, the V gene TRBV6-2 or TRBV6-3; 7 bases agree with TRBD1. Germline trimming cut 3 bases from V and 7 bases from J; bases unmatched to any gene: 6. Germline V gene sequence: CDR1 MNHEY, CDR2 SVGEGT. This CDR3 is built from 13 residues. The CDR3 DNA follows: TGTGCCAGCAGTTATCGAGGGGGCGAGGAGCAGTACTTC. The encoded protein is CASSYRGGEEQYF.

The V call is TRBV4-3, the J call TRBJ1-2, with a tentative D call TRBD1 (6 bases). V dropped 3 bases and J dropped 0 bases, with 11 bases sitting between them. Germline V CDR1 and CDR2: LGHNA, YSLEER. The CDR3 is 15 amino acids. The CDR3 DNA follows: TGCGCCAGCAGCCAGACGGACAGAGCTAACTATGGCTACACCTTC. Its translation is CASSQTDRANYGYTF.

This clonotype came up a few times. J is TRBJ2-1 and V is TRBV12-3 or TRBV12-4; TRBD1 matches 9 bases. CDR3 length: 15 amino acids. The junction had 8 bases not matched to a gene; V was cut back by 7 bases and J by 4 bases. Here the CDR3 DNA reads TGTGCCAGCACCGGGGTGGGGACAGGGTACAATGAGCAGTTCTTC. This translates into CASTGVGTGYNEQFF.

This clonotype was found a few times. The genes are TRBV11-2 and TRBJ2-3, with 8 bases that match TRBD2. Trimming at V came to 0 bases and at J to 0 bases, leaving 14 bases not matched to a gene. Germline loops: CDR1 SGHAT, CDR2 FQNNGV. The length of the CDR3 is 20 residues. CDR3 region: CASSLDGLFGGGPSTDTQYF. The CDR3 DNA reads as TGTGCCAGCAGCTTAGATGGCCTCTTTGGCGGGGGGCCTAGCACAGATACGCAGTATTTT.

The table lists this clonotype with a few counts. The gene calls are TRBV4-2 and TRBJ2-3; D gene ambiguous. The CDR3 sequence is 14 residues long. Trimming cost V 1 base and J 1 base, with 6 bases left between them. Germline V gene lookup returns CDR1 LGHNA and CDR2 YNFKEQ. The DNA of the CDR3 is TGTGCCAGCAGCCAAGGCGTCGGCACAGATACGCAGTATTTT. It specifies CASSQGVGTDTQYF.

The sample holds a few counts of this clonotype. The gene calls are TRBV7-2 and TRBJ1-2; D gene unclear. V was cut by 5 bases and J by 1 base, with 11 bases left in between. Germline lookup yields CDR1 SGHTA and CDR2 FQGNSA. This CDR3 is 14 amino acids long. For the CDR3, the DNA is TGTGCCAGCAGCGGGCCCCTGGATAACTATGGCTACACCTTC. Protein sequence: CASSGPLDNYGYTF. Full variable domain (rest looked up from reference TRBV7-2 and TRBJ1-2): GAGVSQSPSNKVTEKGKDVELRCDPISGHTALYWYRQSLGQGLEFLIYFQGNSAPDKSGLPSDRFSAERTGGSVSTLTIQRTQQEDSAVYLCASSGPLDNYGYTFGSGTRLTVV.

The sample holds many counts of this clonotype. J is TRBJ2-5 and V is TRBV6-1, with 9 bases that match TRBD2. With 9 bases clipped from V and 2 bases from J, the junction kept 7 bases outside the gene matches. The CDR3 is 14 amino acids. CDR1 and CDR2 from the germline V gene are MNHNS and SASEGT. The CDR3 sequence is CASYRGGGQETQYF. CDR3 DNA sequence: TGTGCCAGTTACCGCGGGGGGGGACAAGAGACCCAGTACTTC.

This clonotype was detected many times. V gene TRBV5-1 combines with J gene TRBJ2-3, with 14 bases fitting TRBD2. This CDR3 contains 16 residues. Looked up from germline, CDR1 is SGHRS and CDR2 is YFSETQ. V dropped 4 bases and J dropped 5; count of bases not matched to a gene: 6. DNA for the CDR3: TGCGCCAGCAGCGTATCTGGGACTAGCGGGGGAGATACGCAGTATTTT. Its protein is CASSVSGTSGGDTQYF.

This clonotype appeared many times. This sequence joins TRBV12-3 or TRBV12-4 and TRBJ1-1, with 7 bases matching TRBD1. After removal of 6 bases from V and 4 bases from J, the junction contained 11 bases not matched to a gene. The CDR3 spans 15 residues. The CDR3 DNA follows: TGTGCCAGCAGGGCACAGGGGACGGGAGGCACTGAAGCTTTCTTT. Translated: CASRAQGTGGTEAFF.

The rearrangement joins TRBV30 to TRBJ2-1, with 7 bases that match TRBD1. This CDR3 comprises 15 residues. The V gene's germline CDR1 is GTSNPN and CDR2 SVGIG (reference sequence). Losses at the gene ends were 8 bases for V and 9 bases for J; bases not matched to a gene: 19. The CDR3 DNA reads as TGTGCCCACAGTTCAGGGGGTCCTATTCGAAGTGAGCAGTTCTTC. It is translated as CAHSSGGPIRSEQFF.

This clonotype was counted between two and nine times. V gene TRBV18 combines with J gene TRBJ2-5; D is tentatively TRBD1 or TRBD2 (6 bases each). The germline V gene has CDR1 KGHSH and CDR2 LQKENI. The CDR3 is 14 residues long. Trimming stripped 3 bases from V and 2 bases from J, with 10 bases between. The CDR3 here is CASSPTGRQETQYF. CDR3 nucleotides: TGTGCCAGCTCACCTACAGGGAGGCAAGAGACCCAGTACTTC. Variable domain in full (rest from reference TRBV18 and TRBJ2-5): NAGVMQNPRHLVRRRGQEARLRCSPMKGHSHVYWYRQLPEEGLKFMVYLQKENIIDESGMPKERFSAEFPKEGPSILRIQQVVRGDSAAYFCASSPTGRQETQYFGPGTRLLVL.

A few counts support this clonotype. The chain combines TRBV20-1 with TRBJ1-5; 9 bases agree with TRBD1. CDR1 and CDR2 (germline): DFQATT, SNEGSKA (reference sequence). V gave up 2 bases and J gave up 3 bases; unmatched junction bases: 8. This CDR3 is 16 amino acids long. This CDR3 reads CSARTWDREDNQPQHF. CDR3 DNA sequence: TGCAGTGCTAGAACCTGGGACAGGGAGGACAATCAGCCCCAGCATTTT.

CDR3 region: CASRDVGKYGYTF. The CDR3 DNA follows: TGCGCCAGCAGGGACGTAGGGAAATATGGCTACACCTTC. V gene TRBV10-1 combines with J gene TRBJ1-2; D gene ambiguous. The V gene lost 6 bases and the J gene lost 5 bases, with 13 bases spanning the gap. The germline gives CDR1 WNHNN, CDR2 SYGVQD (reference sequence). This CDR3 has 13 amino acids.

This clonotype was seen more than once but under ten times. The rearrangement links TRBV27 to TRBJ2-5, with D hard to call. Trimming removed 7 bases from V and 2 bases from J, with 14 bases in between. Per the germline V gene, CDR1 is MNHEY and CDR2 is SMNVEV (reference sequence). CDR3 size: 14 residues. The DNA for the CDR3 is TGTGCCAGCACCCGGAATTATGGACAAGAGACCCAGTACTTC. Residues: CASTRNYGQETQYF.

This clonotype came up many times. The genes are TRBV3-1 and TRBJ2-7; D is possibly TRBD2 (5 bases). Looked up from germline, CDR1 is LGHDT and CDR2 is YNNKEL (reference sequence). Trimming left V 4 bases short and J 0 bases short, with 10 bases between. This CDR3 contains 14 residues. Written as DNA, the CDR3 is TGTGCCAGCAGCCCCTCGGGGATCTCCTACGAGCAGTACTTC. This sequence encodes CASSPSGISYEQYF.

The chain has TRBV5-1 and TRBJ2-5, with D possibly being TRBD1 or TRBD2 (5 bases each). V was shortened by 0 bases and J by 9 bases, with 6 bases between the two germline ends. The CDR3 has 11 residues. In germline, CDR1 is SGHRS, CDR2 YFSETQ. The CDR3 here is CASSLVGAQYF. CDR3 nucleotides: TGCGCCAGCAGCTTGGTGGGGGCCCAGTACTTC.

J is TRBJ1-4 and V is TRBV30; no clear D. From germline, CDR1 is GTSNPN and CDR2 SVGIG (reference sequence). CDR3 length equals 12 residues. V was cut by 3 bases and J by 6 bases, with 8 bases left in between. CDR3 DNA: TGTGCCTGGAGGGGCGGAGATGAAAAACTGTTTTTT. This sequence encodes CAWRGGDEKLFF.

Many counts were recorded for this clonotype. The chain uses TRBV20-1 and TRBJ2-1; the match to TRBD2 covers 9 bases. This CDR3 comprises 14 residues. Germline CDR1 and CDR2: DFQATT and SNEGSKA (reference sequence). Unmatched junction bases numbered 3, after V lost 6 bases and J lost 0 bases. The CDR3 sequence: CSAVAGDSYNEQFF. The CDR3 DNA reads TGCAGTGCCGTAGCGGGGGACTCCTACAATGAGCAGTTCTTC.

This rearrangement joins TRBV4-3 to TRBJ1-1, with 7 bases identical to TRBD1. The germline V gene has CDR1 LGHNA and CDR2 YSLEER. With 2 bases clipped from V and 4 bases from J, the junction kept 10 bases outside the gene matches. This CDR3 spans 16 amino acids. The chain's CDR3 is CASSQLGQVRGTEAFF. The CDR3 nucleotides read TGCGCCAGCAGCCAACTCGGACAGGTTAGGGGCACTGAAGCTTTCTTT.

This chain connects TRBV12-3 or TRBV12-4 to TRBJ2-1; TRBD2 matches at 10 bases. CDR3 length equals 15 residues. Trimming took 7 bases from V and 7 from J; bases not matched to a gene: 10. Here the CDR3 reads CASNLAGGRWNEQFF. The CDR3 DNA reads as TGTGCCAGCAACTTAGCGGGGGGTCGGTGGAATGAGCAGTTCTTC.

This clonotype was counted only a few times. The chain is built from TRBV30 and TRBJ2-2; tentative D call: TRBD1 (6 bases). CDR3 size: 15 residues. Germline V lookup: CDR1 GTSNPN, CDR2 SVGIG (reference sequence). V lost 3 bases and J 8 bases, leaving 19 bases between the germline ends. The CDR3 protein is CAWRDKDSRLGELFF. In nucleotides, the CDR3 is TGTGCCTGGAGAGATAAGGACAGCCGGTTAGGGGAGCTGTTTTTT.

This clonotype was seen a handful of times. This chain joins TRBV19 and TRBJ1-2; no clear D. V lost 5 bases, J lost 8 bases, and 12 bases lay in between. Per germline, CDR1 LNHDA and CDR2 SQIVND (reference sequence). This CDR3 comprises 12 residues. The CDR3 region is CASSEGLRGYTF. The DNA for the CDR3 is TGTGCCAGTAGTGAAGGATTGAGGGGCTACACCTTC. Full variable domain (outside the CDR3, taken from reference TRBV19 and TRBJ1-2): DGGITQSPKYLFRKEGQNVTLSCEQNLNHDAMYWYRQDPGQGLRLIYYSQIVNDFQKGDIAEGYSVSREKKESFPLTVTSAQKNPTAFYLCASSEGLRGYTFGSGTRLTVV.

The chain links TRBV30 to TRBJ2-7, with D perhaps matching TRBD1 (6 bases). Germline CDR1 reads GTSNPN; CDR2 reads SVGIG (reference sequence). V gave up 2 bases and J gave up 0 bases, with 14 bases separating them. The CDR3 consists of 15 residues. CDR3 protein: CAWSLPRGSSYEQYF. CDR3 bases: TGTGCCTGGAGTCTCCCAAGGGGGAGCTCCTACGAGCAGTACTTC.

V and J are TRBV5-8 and TRBJ2-5, with 10 bases identical to TRBD2. Looked up from germline, CDR1 is SGHTS and CDR2 is YDEGEE. The CDR3 loop spans 17 amino acids. V shed 0 bases, J shed 2 bases, and the junction held 7 bases outside the gene matches. CDR3 residues: CASSLGLAGRLQETQYF. Here the CDR3 DNA reads TGTGCCAGCAGCTTGGGACTAGCGGGCCGTCTACAAGAGACCCAGTACTTC.

This clonotype appeared a few times. The chain carries TRBV5-4 and TRBJ2-2; no reliable D call. The CDR3 contains 16 residues. V dropped 1 base and J dropped 2 bases, with 12 bases sitting between them. Per germline, CDR1 SGHNT and CDR2 YYREEE (reference sequence). This CDR3 is CASSLLGLLNTGELFF. Here the CDR3 DNA reads TGTGCCAGCAGCTTGCTCGGATTACTAAACACCGGGGAGCTGTTTTTT. Full variable domain (remainder filled in from reference TRBV5-4 and TRBJ2-2): ETGVTQSPTHLIKTRGQQVTLRCSSQSGHNTVSWYQQALGQGPQFIFQYYREEENGRGNFPPRFSGLQFPNYSSELNVNALELDDSALYLCASSLLGLLNTGELFFGEGSRLTVL.

This clonotype has at least ten counts. J is TRBJ2-1 and V is TRBV6-1; D is possibly TRBD1 (5 bases). The CDR3 has 15 residues. V was clipped by 6 bases and J by 0 bases, with 12 bases between them. The germline gives CDR1 MNHNS, CDR2 SASEGT. The CDR3 loop is CASRPDRFSYNEQFF. CDR3 DNA sequence: TGTGCCAGCAGGCCCGACAGATTCTCCTACAATGAGCAGTTCTTC.